One sample yielded the 20 T cell receptor beta chains listed below, sequenced in a study of CD8 T cells in Susac syndrome. RNA amounts of roughly 0.5 to 1 ug underwent reverse transcription with random hexamers. TCRdb called the immunoSEQ multiplex PCR reads again in MiXCR, with one record for every CDR3 protein. The sample yields roughly 150,000 distinct CDR3 sequences, 94% seen once. Material: CD4+ T cells from PBMCs. All receptors derive from a human donor with multiple sclerosis.

The genes are TRBV30 and TRBJ1-1; D gene ambiguous. V lost 0 bases and J lost 1, with 6 bases in between. Germline V gene lookup returns CDR1 GTSNPN and CDR2 SVGIG (reference sequence). The CDR3 totals 13 residues. The CDR3 region is CAWSVLRNTEAFF. CDR3 sequence (DNA): TGTGCCTGGAGTGTACTCCGGAACACTGAAGCTTTCTTT. Using reference TRBV30 and TRBJ1-1 for the parts outside the CDR3, the full variable domain is SQTIHQWPATLVQPVGSPLSLECTVEGTSNPNLYWYRQAAGRGLQLLFYSVGIGQISSEVPQNLSASRPQDRQFILSSKKLLLSDSGFYLCAWSVLRNTEAFFGQGTRLTVV.

This clonotype was detected once. The CDR3 loop reads CASREAGDTDTQYF. CDR3 nucleotide sequence: TGTGCCAGCCGGGAGGCAGGGGACACAGATACGCAGTATTTT. The chain couples TRBV27 to TRBJ2-3; TRBD2 is a possible D gene (7 bases). V lost 8 bases and J lost 2, with 14 bases in between. CDR1 is MNHEY, CDR2 SMNVEV, per germline (reference sequence). The CDR3 length is 14 residues.

The V call is TRBV5-1, the J call TRBJ2-3; no definite D call. The V and J ends lost 0 bases and 10 bases respectively, with 9 bases between them. The CDR3 sequence is 12 residues long. Germline V CDR1 and CDR2: SGHRS, YFSETQ. This CDR3 reads CASSLDSRAQYF. The DNA of the CDR3 is TGCGCCAGCAGCTTGGATAGTCGGGCGCAGTATTTT.

The chain couples TRBV15 to TRBJ2-5; maybe TRBD1 (5 bases). The CDR3 runs 15 residues. The ends were cut back, 2 bases at V and 2 bases at J, with 12 bases in the middle. Per the germline V gene, CDR1 is LNHNV and CDR2 is YYDKDF (reference sequence). CDR3 residues: CATSRQGLHQETQYF. The CDR3 DNA sequence: TGTGCCACCAGCAGACAGGGTCTGCATCAAGAGACCCAGTACTTC.

This clonotype was observed once. The chain recombines TRBV6-6 with TRBJ1-2; D unresolved. Germline lookup yields CDR1 MNHNY and CDR2 SVGAGI (reference sequence). Trimming took off 0 bases at V and 10 bases at J, with 12 bases between the two ends. The CDR3 is 13 residues long. CDR3 sequence (DNA): TGTGCCAGCAGTTACTCGATCTCCATGGACTACACCTTC. The encoded protein is CASSYSISMDYTF.

V gene TRBV2 combines with J gene TRBJ1-4; TRBD1 matches 10 bases. The CDR3 extends over 14 amino acids. The germline gives CDR1 SNHLY, CDR2 FYNNEI. The J segment lost 6 bases and the V segment lost 7 bases, leaving 5 bases of the junction unmatched. The CDR3 bases are TGTGCCAGCACCCTGGACAGGGGGGATGAAAAACTGTTTTTT. The encoded protein is CASTLDRGDEKLFF.

V is TRBV29-1 and J is TRBJ2-7, with D possibly being TRBD1 (5 bases). Germline CDR1 SQVTM, CDR2 ANQGSEA. This CDR3 is 12 amino acids long. Deletions cut 4 bases from V and 6 bases from J, with 13 bases between. CDR3 bases: TGCAGCGTTGGTCAGGGATGGGGCGAGCAGTACTTC. Translation gives CSVGQGWGEQYF.

The rearrangement links TRBV30 to TRBJ2-1; TRBD2 aligns across 7 bases. In germline, CDR1 is GTSNPN, CDR2 SVGIG (reference sequence). J lost 5 bases, V lost 3 bases, and 16 bases had no gene match. The CDR3 runs 17 residues. CDR3 region: CAWREGRLALRNNEQFF. DNA of the CDR3: TGTGCCTGGAGGGAAGGAAGACTAGCCCTACGGAACAATGAGCAGTTCTTC. Drawing the rest from reference TRBV30 and TRBJ2-1, the complete variable domain is SQTIHQWPATLVQPVGSPLSLECTVEGTSNPNLYWYRQAAGRGLQLLFYSVGIGQISSEVPQNLSASRPQDRQFILSSKKLLLSDSGFYLCAWREGRLALRNNEQFFGPGTRLTVL.

This clonotype has only one observation. The chain is built from TRBV6-5 and TRBJ1-4; 7 bases are shared with TRBD1. J lost 4 bases, V lost 2 bases, and 4 bases had no gene match. This CDR3 is 15 amino acids long. Germline V gene lookup returns CDR1 MNHEY and CDR2 SVGAGI. The CDR3 DNA sequence: TGTGCCAGCAGTTACCAGACAGGGATTAATGAAAAACTGTTTTTT. Protein sequence: CASSYQTGINEKLFF.

J is TRBJ2-7 and V is TRBV28; D perhaps matches TRBD2 (6 bases). The CDR3 sequence is 13 residues long. V lost 6 bases to trimming and J lost 6 bases, with 15 bases between them. Germline V gene data show CDR1 as MDHEN and CDR2 as SYDVKM. The CDR3 here is CASSAPTRLEQYF. CDR3 nucleotides: TGTGCCAGCAGCGCCCCGACTAGACTCGAGCAGTACTTC. The whole variable domain, filled in from reference TRBV28 and TRBJ2-7, reads DVKVTQSSRYLVKRTGEKVFLECVQDMDHENMFWYRQDPGLGLRLIYFSYDVKMKEKGDIPEGYSVSREKKERFSLILESASTNQTSMYLCASSAPTRLEQYFGPGTRLTVT.

This rearrangement joins TRBV7-9 to TRBJ1-4; TRBD1 is a possible D gene (5 bases). Germline V gene data show CDR1 as SEHNR and CDR2 as FQNEAQ (reference sequence). The CDR3 runs to 14 residues. Trimming took off 8 bases at V and 5 bases at J, with 15 bases between the two ends. The CDR3 is CASSNWGKNEKLFF. In DNA form, the CDR3 reads TGTGCCAGCTCGAACTGGGGGAAAAATGAAAAACTGTTTTTT.

This chain links TRBV12-3 or TRBV12-4 with TRBJ1-1; no clear D gene. This CDR3 is built from 12 residues. V was clipped by 1 base and J by 5 bases, with 5 bases between them. In nucleotides, the CDR3 is TGTGCCAGCAGTTTAGAGTGGACTGAAGCTTTCTTT. As protein: CASSLEWTEAFF.

The chain combines TRBV27 with TRBJ1-5; tentative D call: TRBD1 (6 bases). The germline V gene encodes CDR1 MNHEY and CDR2 SMNVEV (reference sequence). The CDR3 extends over 14 amino acids. V was clipped by 5 bases and J by 6 bases, with 14 bases between them. CDR3 region: CASSITGIVQPQHF. The CDR3 DNA follows: TGTGCCAGCAGTATCACAGGGATCGTTCAGCCCCAGCATTTT.

The rearrangement uses TRBV28 and TRBJ2-5, with D unresolved. This CDR3 contains 11 residues. The germline gives CDR1 MDHEN, CDR2 SYDVKM. V was clipped by 5 bases and J by 14 bases, with 15 bases between them. The CDR3: CASSPLGPIYF. The DNA of the CDR3 is TGTGCCAGCAGTCCCCTCGGACCGATCTACTTC.

This sequence joins TRBV12-3 or TRBV12-4 and TRBJ1-1; possibly TRBD1 for D (6 bases). The V gene lost 5 bases and the J gene lost 10 bases, with 17 bases spanning the gap. The CDR3 loop spans 13 amino acids. The CDR3 reads CASSPWGASGAFF. CDR3 nucleotide sequence: TGTGCCAGCAGTCCCTGGGGGGCCTCAGGAGCTTTCTTT.

The chain has TRBV6-1 and TRBJ2-7; tentative D call: TRBD2 (5 bases). Germline V lookup: CDR1 MNHNS, CDR2 SASEGT. The V end lost 4 bases, the J end lost 5 bases, and 12 bases lay between the germline ends. This CDR3 spans 13 amino acids. CDR3 region: CASSARRGNEQYF. In DNA form, the CDR3 reads TGTGCCAGCAGTGCCAGACGAGGGAACGAGCAGTACTTC.

The V gene is TRBV5-4, the J gene TRBJ2-2; TRBD2 aligns across 11 bases. Germline V gene data show CDR1 as SGHNT and CDR2 as YYREEE (reference sequence). This CDR3 is built from 15 residues. Unmatched junction bases numbered 3, after V lost 5 bases and J lost 3 bases. DNA for the CDR3: TGTGCCAGCAGGATAGCGGGAGGGCACACCGGGGAGCTGTTTTTT. Translation: CASRIAGGHTGELFF.

The chain couples TRBV20-1 to TRBJ1-4; weak D call: TRBD1 (5 bases). V was cut by 3 bases and J by 7 bases, with 18 bases left in between. Germline-derived CDR1 and CDR2 are DFQATT and SNEGSKA (reference sequence). This CDR3 region has 15 residues. The CDR3 here is CSARARRGQPEKLFF. CDR3 nucleotide sequence: TGCAGTGCTAGGGCACGGAGGGGCCAGCCTGAAAAACTGTTTTTT.

The chain is built from TRBV5-5 and TRBJ2-7; 10 bases are a match to TRBD2. The CDR3 spans 17 residues. Germline V gene sequence: CDR1 SGHKS, CDR2 YYEKEE (reference sequence). V was clipped by 2 bases and J by 3 bases; unmatched bases: 11. CDR3 amino acids: CASSFILLAGRYYEQYF. The CDR3 DNA is TGTGCCAGCAGCTTCATCCTACTAGCGGGACGCTACTACGAGCAGTACTTC.

The gene calls are TRBV3-1 and TRBJ2-7, with a possible D match to TRBD2 (5 bases). CDR1 is LGHDT, CDR2 YNNKEL, per germline (reference sequence). The CDR3 extends over 10 amino acids. Trimming took 11 bases from V and 4 from J, leaving 9 bases between them. This chain's CDR3 is CAVGEYEQYF. The CDR3 DNA is TGTGCCGTCGGGGAGTACGAGCAGTACTTC.